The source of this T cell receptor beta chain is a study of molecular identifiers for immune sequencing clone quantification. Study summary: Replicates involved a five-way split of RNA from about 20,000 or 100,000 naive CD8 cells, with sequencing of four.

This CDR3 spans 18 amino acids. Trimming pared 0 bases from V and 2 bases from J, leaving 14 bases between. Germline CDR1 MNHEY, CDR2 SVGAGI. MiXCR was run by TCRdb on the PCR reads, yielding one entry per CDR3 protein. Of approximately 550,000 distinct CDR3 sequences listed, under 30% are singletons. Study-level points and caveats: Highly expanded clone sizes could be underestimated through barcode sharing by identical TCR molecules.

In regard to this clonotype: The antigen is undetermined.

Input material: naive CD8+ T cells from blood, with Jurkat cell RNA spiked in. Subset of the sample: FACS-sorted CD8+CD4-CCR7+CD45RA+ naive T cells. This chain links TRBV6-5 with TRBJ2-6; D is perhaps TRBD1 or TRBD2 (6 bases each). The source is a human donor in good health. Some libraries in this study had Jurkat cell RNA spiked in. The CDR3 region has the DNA TGTGCCAGCAGTTACTCGACGGGGGCGTTTGCTGGGGCCAACGTCCTGACTTTC. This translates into CASSYSTGAFAGANVLTF.